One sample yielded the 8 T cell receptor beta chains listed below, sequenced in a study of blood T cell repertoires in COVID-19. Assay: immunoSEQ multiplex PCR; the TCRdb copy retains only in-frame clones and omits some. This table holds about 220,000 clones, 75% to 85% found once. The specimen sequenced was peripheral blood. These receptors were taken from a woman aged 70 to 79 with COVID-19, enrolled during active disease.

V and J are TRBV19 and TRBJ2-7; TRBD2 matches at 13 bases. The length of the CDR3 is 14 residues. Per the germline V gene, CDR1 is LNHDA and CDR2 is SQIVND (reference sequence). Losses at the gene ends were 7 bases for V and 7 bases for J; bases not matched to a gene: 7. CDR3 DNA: TGTGCCAGTACTCGGACTAGCGGGAGTGGTGAGCAGTACTTC. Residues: CASTRTSGSGEQYF.

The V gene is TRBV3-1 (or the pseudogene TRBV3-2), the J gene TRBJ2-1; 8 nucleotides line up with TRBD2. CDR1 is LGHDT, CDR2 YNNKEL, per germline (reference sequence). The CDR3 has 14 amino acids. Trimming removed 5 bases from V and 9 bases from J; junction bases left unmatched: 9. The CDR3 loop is CASSYGTSGSEQFF. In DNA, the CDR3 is TGTGCCAGCAGCTACGGGACTAGTGGATCTGAGCAGTTCTTC.

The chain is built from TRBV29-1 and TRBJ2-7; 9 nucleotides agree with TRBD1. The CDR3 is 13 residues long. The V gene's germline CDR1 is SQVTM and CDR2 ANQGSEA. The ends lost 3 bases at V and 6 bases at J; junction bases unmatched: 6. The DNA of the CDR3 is TGCAGCGTTGAGGGACAGGGTCACAGCGAGCAGTACTTC. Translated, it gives CSVEGQGHSEQYF.

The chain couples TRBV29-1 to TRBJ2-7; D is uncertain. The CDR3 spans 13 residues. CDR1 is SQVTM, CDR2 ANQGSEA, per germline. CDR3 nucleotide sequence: TGCAGTGCCCGAAGTAGCATTACGTACGAGCAGTACTTC. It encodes CSARSSITYEQYF.

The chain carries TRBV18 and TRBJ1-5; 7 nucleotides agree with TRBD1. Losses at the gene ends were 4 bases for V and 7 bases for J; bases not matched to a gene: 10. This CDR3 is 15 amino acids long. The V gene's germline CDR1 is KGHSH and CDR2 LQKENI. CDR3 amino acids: CASSRQGGAGQPQHF. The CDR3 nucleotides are TGTGCCAGCTCACGACAGGGCGGCGCGGGGCAGCCCCAGCATTTT.

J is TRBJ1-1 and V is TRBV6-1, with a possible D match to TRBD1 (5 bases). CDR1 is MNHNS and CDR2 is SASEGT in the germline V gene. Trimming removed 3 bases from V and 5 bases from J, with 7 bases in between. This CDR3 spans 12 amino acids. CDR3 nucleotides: TGTGCCAGCAGTGACAGGGTTACTGAAGCTTTCTTT. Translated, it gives CASSDRVTEAFF.

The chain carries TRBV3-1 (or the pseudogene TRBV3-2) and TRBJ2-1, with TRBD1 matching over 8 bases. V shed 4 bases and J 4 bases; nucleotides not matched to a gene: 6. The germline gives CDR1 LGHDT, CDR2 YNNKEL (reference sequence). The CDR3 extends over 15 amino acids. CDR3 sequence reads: CASSPWTGSYNEQFF. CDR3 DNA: TGTGCCAGCAGCCCTTGGACAGGGAGTTACAATGAGCAGTTCTTC.

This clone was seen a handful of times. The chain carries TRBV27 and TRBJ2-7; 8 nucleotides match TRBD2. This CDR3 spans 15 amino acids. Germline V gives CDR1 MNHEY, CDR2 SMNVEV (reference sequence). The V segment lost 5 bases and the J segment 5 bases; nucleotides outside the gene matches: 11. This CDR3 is CASSAGTRPSDEQYF. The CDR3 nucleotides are TGTGCCAGCAGTGCGGGGACTAGGCCTAGTGACGAGCAGTACTTC.